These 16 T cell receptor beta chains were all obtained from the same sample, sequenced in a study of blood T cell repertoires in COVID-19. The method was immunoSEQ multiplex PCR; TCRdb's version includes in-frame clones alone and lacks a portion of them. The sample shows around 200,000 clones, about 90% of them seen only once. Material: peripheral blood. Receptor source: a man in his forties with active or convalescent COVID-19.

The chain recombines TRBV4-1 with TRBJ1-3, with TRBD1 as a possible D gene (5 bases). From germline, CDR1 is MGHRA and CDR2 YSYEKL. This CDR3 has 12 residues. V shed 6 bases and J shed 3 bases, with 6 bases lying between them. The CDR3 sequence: CASRGLGNTIYF. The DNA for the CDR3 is TGCGCCAGCAGGGGGCTTGGAAACACCATATATTTT.

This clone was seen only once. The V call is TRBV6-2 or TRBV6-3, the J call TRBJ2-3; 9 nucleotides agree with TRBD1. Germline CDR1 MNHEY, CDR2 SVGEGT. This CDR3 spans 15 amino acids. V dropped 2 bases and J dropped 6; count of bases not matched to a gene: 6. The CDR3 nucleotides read TGTGCCAGCAGTTACGGACAGGGGATTTTCGATACGCAGTATTTT. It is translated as CASSYGQGIFDTQYF.

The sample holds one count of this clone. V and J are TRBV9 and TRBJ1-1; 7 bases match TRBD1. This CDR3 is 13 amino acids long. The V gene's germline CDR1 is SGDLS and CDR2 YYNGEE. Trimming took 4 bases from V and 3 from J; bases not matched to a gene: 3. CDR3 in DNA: TGTGCCAGCAGCAGCGACAGGGACACTGAAGCTTTCTTT. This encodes CASSSDRDTEAFF. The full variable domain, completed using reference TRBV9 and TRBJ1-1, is DSGVTQTPKHLITATGQRVTLRCSPRSGDLSVYWYQQSLDQGLQFLIQYYNGEERAKGNILERFSAQQFPDLHSELNLSSLELGDSALYFCASSSDRDTEAFFGQGTRLTVV.

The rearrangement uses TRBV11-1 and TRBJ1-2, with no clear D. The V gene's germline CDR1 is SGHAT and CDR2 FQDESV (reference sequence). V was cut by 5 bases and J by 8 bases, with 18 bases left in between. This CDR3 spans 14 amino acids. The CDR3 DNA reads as TGTGCCAGCAGCGCCACGAGATTTGGAGGCGGCTACACCTTC. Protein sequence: CASSATRFGGGYTF. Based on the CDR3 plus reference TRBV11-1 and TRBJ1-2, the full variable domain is EAEVAQSPRYKITEKSQAVAFWCDPISGHATLYWYRQILGQGPELLVQFQDESVVDDSQLPKDRFSAERLKGVDSTLKIQPAELGDSAMYLCASSATRFGGGYTFGSGTRLTVV.

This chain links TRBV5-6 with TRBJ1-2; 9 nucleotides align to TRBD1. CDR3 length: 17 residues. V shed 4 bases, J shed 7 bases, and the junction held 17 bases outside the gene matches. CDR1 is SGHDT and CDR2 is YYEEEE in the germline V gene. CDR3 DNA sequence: TGTGCCAGCAGCCCAGGGGGGACAGGGAGGTTAACGGCTGGCTACACCTTC. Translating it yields CASSPGGTGRLTAGYTF.

CDR3 sequence reads: CASSYGLKNTEAFF. As DNA, the CDR3 is TGTGCCAGCAGTTACGGGCTGAAGAACACTGAAGCTTTCTTT. The J gene is TRBJ1-1, the V gene TRBV6-5; D remains ambiguous. The germline V gene encodes CDR1 MNHEY and CDR2 SVGAGI. V gave up 2 bases and J gave up 1 base, with 8 bases separating them. CDR3 length: 14 residues.

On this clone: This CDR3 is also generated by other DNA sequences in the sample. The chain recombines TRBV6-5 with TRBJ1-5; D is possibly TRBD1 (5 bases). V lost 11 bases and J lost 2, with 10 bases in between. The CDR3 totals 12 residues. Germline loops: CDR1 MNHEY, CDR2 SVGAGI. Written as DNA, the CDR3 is TGTGCCTCGCAGGGTGGCAATCAGCCCCAGCATTTT. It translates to CASQGGNQPQHF.

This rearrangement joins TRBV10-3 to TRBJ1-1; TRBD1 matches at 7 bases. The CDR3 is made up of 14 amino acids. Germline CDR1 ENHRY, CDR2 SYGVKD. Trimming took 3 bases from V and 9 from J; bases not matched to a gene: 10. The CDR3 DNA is TGTGCCATCAGTGACGACGTTACAGGGGTGCAAGCTTTCTTT. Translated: CAISDDVTGVQAFF.

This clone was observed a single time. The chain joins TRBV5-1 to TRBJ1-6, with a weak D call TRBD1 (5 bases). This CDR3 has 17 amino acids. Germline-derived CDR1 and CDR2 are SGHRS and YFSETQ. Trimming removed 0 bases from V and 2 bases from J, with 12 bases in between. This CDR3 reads CASSLGTRGTYNSPLHF. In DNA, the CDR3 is TGCGCCAGCAGCTTGGGGACAAGGGGAACCTATAATTCACCCCTCCACTTT.

The CDR3 DNA follows: TGTGCCAGCAGCGTAGTTACTATGTCGGGGGAGCAGTTCTTC. This translates into CASSVVTMSGEQFF. This sequence joins TRBV9 and TRBJ2-1; D may be TRBD2 (5 bases). The CDR3 has 14 amino acids. Deletions cut 0 bases from V and 10 bases from J, with 14 bases between. The germline gives CDR1 SGDLS, CDR2 YYNGEE.

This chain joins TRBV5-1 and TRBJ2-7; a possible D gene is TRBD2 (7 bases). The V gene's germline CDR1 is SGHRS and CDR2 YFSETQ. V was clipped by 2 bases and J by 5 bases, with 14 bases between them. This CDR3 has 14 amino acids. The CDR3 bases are TGCGCCAGCAGCTTCGGCGGGGGCAACGACGAGCAGTACTTC. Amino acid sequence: CASSFGGGNDEQYF.

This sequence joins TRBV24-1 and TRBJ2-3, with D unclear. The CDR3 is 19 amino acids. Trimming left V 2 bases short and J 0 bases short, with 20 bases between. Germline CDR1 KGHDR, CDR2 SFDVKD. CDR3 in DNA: TGTGCCACCAGTGATTACCCTATTACTTTAGTCGTTAGCACAGATACGCAGTATTTT. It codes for CATSDYPITLVVSTDTQYF.

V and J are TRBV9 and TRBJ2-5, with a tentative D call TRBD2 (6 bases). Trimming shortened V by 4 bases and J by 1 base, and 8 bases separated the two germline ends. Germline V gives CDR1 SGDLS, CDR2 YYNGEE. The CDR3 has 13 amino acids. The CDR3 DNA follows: TGTGCCAGCAGCATCGGGGGCCAAGAGACCCAGTACTTC. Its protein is CASSIGGQETQYF.

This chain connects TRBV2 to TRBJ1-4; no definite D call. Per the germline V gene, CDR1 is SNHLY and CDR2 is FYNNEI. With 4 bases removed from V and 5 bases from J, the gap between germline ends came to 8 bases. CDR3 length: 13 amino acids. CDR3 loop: CASSASENEKLFF. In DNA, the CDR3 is TGTGCCAGCAGTGCGAGCGAAAATGAAAAACTGTTTTTT.

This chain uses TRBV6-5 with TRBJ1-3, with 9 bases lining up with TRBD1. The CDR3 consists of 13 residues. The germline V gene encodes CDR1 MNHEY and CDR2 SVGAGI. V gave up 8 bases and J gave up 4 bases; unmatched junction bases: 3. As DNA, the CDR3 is TGTGCCAGCCGACAGGGGGTCGGAAACACCATATATTTT. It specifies CASRQGVGNTIYF.

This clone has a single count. CDR3 region: CAWSPGQGMTDTQYF. In nucleotides, the CDR3 is TGTGCCTGGAGCCCGGGACAGGGTATGACAGATACGCAGTATTTT. The chain joins TRBV30 to TRBJ2-3; TRBD1 agrees at 9 bases. V dropped 3 bases and J dropped 3; count of bases not matched to a gene: 7. The CDR3 has 15 residues. Germline V lookup: CDR1 GTSNPN, CDR2 SVGIG (reference sequence).